The rows below give T cell receptor beta chains drawn from one sample of a study of siplizumab effects on memory and regulatory T cells. Sequencing used immunoSEQ multiplex PCR; TCRdb keeps in-frame clones, though not all of them. The table shows about 100,000 clones, with 91% occurring only once. Source material: CD4+ T cells sorted from blood. Every receptor here comes from a human donor in good health. Some clones in this sample may be carry-over from other donors' samples. Each CDR3 is given with its conserved first and last residue.

j_gene: TRBJ2-1; len: 16; v_gene: TRBV9; CDR3aa: CASSVVSSGDYNEQFF
j_gene: TRBJ2-1; len: 16; v_gene: TRBV7-9; CDR3aa: CASSMGSPTHYNEQFF
j_gene: TRBJ2-1; len: 17; v_gene: TRBV4-1; CDR3aa: CASSQLTSTTSYNEQFF
j_gene: TRBJ2-5; len: 16; v_gene: TRBV19; CDR3aa: CASRQTSGGTQETQYF
j_gene: TRBJ2-5; len: 15; v_gene: TRBV6-1; CDR3aa: CASSRDNQYQETQYF
j_gene: TRBJ1-5; len: 16; v_gene: TRBV6-6; CDR3aa: CASGNTGGRTNQPQHF
j_gene: TRBJ2-7; len: 16; v_gene: TRBV27; CDR3aa: CASSSGTGDPIYEQYF
j_gene: TRBJ1-5; len: 14; v_gene: TRBV4-1; CDR3aa: CASSQDIGRSAMHF
j_gene: TRBJ1-1; len: 13; v_gene: TRBV19; CDR3aa: CASSGTANTEAFF
j_gene: TRBJ2-5; len: 15; v_gene: TRBV15; CDR3aa: CATSRDLAGVETQYF
j_gene: TRBJ2-7; len: 13; v_gene: TRBV6-5; CDR3aa: CASYGGGTYEQYF
j_gene: TRBJ1-1; len: 16; v_gene: TRBV21-1; CDR3aa: CASSKPGRGLIDGAFF
j_gene: TRBJ2-7; len: 15; v_gene: TRBV9; CDR3aa: CASSVAAPSVYEQYF
j_gene: TRBJ2-1; len: 15; v_gene: TRBV9; CDR3aa: CASSPGQGTHNEQFF
j_gene: TRBJ1-1; len: 12; v_gene: TRBV28; CDR3aa: CASSFLGTEAFF
j_gene: TRBJ2-3; len: 18; v_gene: TRBV19; CDR3aa: CASSITRGGTTSTDTQYF
j_gene: TRBJ2-1; len: 17; v_gene: TRBV27; CDR3aa: CASSFHRTSGRYNEQFF
j_gene: TRBJ2-2; len: 15; v_gene: TRBV5-1; CDR3aa: CASLGSIFNTGELFF
j_gene: TRBJ1-6; len: 15; v_gene: TRBV5-6; CDR3aa: CASTIRGRVNSPLHF
j_gene: TRBJ2-2; len: 16; v_gene: TRBV7-9; CDR3aa: CASSPLNQHLTGELFF
j_gene: TRBJ1-6; len: 15; v_gene: TRBV9; CDR3aa: CASSKGQPSNSPLHF
j_gene: TRBJ2-3; len: 13; v_gene: TRBV5-1; CDR3aa: CASSLAETDTQYF
j_gene: TRBJ2-7; len: 14; v_gene: TRBV27; CDR3aa: CASSSGRVSYEQYF
j_gene: TRBJ2-3; len: 13; v_gene: TRBV5-1; CDR3aa: CASSPHSTDTQYF
j_gene: TRBJ1-2; len: 13; v_gene: TRBV12-5; CDR3aa: CASGRQGAGGYTF
j_gene: TRBJ2-1; len: 13; v_gene: TRBV6-4; CDR3aa: CASSDSLAQPKFF
j_gene: TRBJ1-2; len: 15; v_gene: TRBV2; CDR3aa: CASVKATGASRGYTF
j_gene: TRBJ2-2; len: 14; v_gene: TRBV6-1; CDR3aa: CATGTVTNTGELFF
j_gene: TRBJ2-3; len: 14; v_gene: TRBV9; CDR3aa: CASSVVGEADTQYF
j_gene: TRBJ2-1; len: 21; v_gene: TRBV4-2; CDR3aa: CASSQDHMGTSGILRAPEQFF
j_gene: TRBJ2-3; len: 12; v_gene: TRBV15; CDR3aa: CASSPSTDTQYF
j_gene: TRBJ2-7; len: 13; v_gene: TRBV15; CDR3aa: CATSRDLGYEQYF
j_gene: TRBJ1-2; len: 13; v_gene: TRBV7-9; CDR3aa: CASSQQGNYGYTF
j_gene: TRBJ2-7; len: 14; v_gene: TRBV11-1; CDR3aa: CASSLRTGLYEQYF
j_gene: TRBJ2-7; len: 15; v_gene: TRBV6-1; CDR3aa: CASSEDDGSWYEQYF
j_gene: TRBJ2-6; len: 13; v_gene: TRBV27; CDR3aa: CASSPTGANVLTF
j_gene: TRBJ1-5; len: 15; v_gene: TRBV7-8; CDR3aa: CASSSGTVSNQPQHF
j_gene: TRBJ2-1; len: 15; v_gene: TRBV7-3; CDR3aa: CASSLSWGQAGEQFF
j_gene: TRBJ1-4; len: 16; v_gene: TRBV29-1; CDR3aa: CSADTYDRYGNEKLFF
j_gene: TRBJ2-7; len: 14; v_gene: TRBV6-1; CDR3aa: CATTWDLDGYEQYF
j_gene: TRBJ1-1; len: 14; v_gene: TRBV7-2; CDR3aa: CASTRQLMNTEAFF
j_gene: TRBJ2-7; len: 15; v_gene: TRBV7-9; CDR3aa: CASSLGGTLRYEQYF
j_gene: TRBJ2-1; len: 17; v_gene: TRBV4-2; CDR3aa: CASSQDRAYELYNEQFF
j_gene: TRBJ1-1; len: 14; v_gene: TRBV27; CDR3aa: CASSLSSRNTEAFF
j_gene: TRBJ2-5; len: 15; v_gene: TRBV19; CDR3aa: CASSIGRVTKETQYF